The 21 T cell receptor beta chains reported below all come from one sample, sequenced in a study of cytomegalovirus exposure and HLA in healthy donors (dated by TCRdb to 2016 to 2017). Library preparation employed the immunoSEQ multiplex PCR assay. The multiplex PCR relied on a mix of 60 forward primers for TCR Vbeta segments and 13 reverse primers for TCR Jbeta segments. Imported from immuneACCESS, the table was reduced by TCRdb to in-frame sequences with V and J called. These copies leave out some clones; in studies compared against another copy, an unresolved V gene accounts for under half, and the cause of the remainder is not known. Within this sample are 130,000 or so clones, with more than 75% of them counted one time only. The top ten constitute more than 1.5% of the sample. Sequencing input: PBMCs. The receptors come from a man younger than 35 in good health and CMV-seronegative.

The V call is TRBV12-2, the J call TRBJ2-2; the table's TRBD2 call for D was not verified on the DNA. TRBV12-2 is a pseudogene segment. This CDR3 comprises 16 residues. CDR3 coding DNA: TGTGCAAGTCGCTACTCACTAGCGGGTGGTCCCGGGGAGCTGTTTTTT. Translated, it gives CASRYSLAGGPGELFF.

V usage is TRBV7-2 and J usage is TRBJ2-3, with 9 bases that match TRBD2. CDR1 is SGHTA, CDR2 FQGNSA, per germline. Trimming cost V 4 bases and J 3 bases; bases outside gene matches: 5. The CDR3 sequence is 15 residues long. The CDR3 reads CASSSSGVGTDTQYF. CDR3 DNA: TGTGCCAGCAGCTCTAGCGGGGTGGGGACAGATACGCAGTATTTT.

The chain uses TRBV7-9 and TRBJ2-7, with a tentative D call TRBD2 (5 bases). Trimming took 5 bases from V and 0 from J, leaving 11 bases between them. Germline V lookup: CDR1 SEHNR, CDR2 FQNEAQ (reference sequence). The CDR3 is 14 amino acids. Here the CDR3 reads CASSPRDFSYEQYF. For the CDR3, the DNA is TGTGCCAGCAGCCCACGGGATTTCTCCTACGAGCAGTACTTC.

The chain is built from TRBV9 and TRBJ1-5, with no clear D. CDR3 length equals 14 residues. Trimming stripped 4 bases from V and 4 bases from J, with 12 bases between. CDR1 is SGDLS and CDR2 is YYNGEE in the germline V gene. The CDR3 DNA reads TGTGCCAGCAGCCCGGGAGCTCGAAATCAGCCCCAGCATTTT. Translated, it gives CASSPGARNQPQHF.

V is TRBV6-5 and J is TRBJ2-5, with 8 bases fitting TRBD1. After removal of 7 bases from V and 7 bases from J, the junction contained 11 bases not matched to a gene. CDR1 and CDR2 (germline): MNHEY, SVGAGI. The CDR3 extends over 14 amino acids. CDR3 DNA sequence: TGTGCCAGCAAAAGGGGGACAGGCATGGGGACCCAGTACTTC. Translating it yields CASKRGTGMGTQYF.

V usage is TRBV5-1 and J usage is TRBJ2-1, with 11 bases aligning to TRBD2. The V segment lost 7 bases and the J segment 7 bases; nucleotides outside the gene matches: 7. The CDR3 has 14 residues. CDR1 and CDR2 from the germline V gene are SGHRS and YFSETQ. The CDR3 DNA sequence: TGCGCCAGCTTTAGCGGGGGGGCTTATAATGAGCAGTTCTTC. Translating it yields CASFSGGAYNEQFF.

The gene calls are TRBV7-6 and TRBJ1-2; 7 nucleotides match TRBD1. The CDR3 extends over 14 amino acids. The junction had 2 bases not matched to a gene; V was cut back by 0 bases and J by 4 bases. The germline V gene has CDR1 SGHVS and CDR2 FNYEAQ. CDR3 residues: CASSLAAGGYGYTF. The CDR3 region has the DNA TGTGCCAGCAGCTTAGCCGCAGGGGGCTATGGCTACACCTTC.

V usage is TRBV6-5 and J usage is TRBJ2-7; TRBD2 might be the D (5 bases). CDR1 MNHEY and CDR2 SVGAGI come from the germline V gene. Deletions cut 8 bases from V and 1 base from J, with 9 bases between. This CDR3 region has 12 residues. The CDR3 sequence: CASGSGSYEQYF. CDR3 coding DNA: TGTGCCAGCGGGTCGGGGTCCTACGAGCAGTACTTC.

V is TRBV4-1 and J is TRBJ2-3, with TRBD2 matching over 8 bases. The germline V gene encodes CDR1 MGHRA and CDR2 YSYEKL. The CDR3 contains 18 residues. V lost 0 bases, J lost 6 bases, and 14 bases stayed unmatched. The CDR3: CASSQEGTERGPGDTQYF. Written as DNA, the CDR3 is TGCGCCAGCAGCCAAGAAGGGACCGAGCGGGGGCCGGGGGATACGCAGTATTTT.

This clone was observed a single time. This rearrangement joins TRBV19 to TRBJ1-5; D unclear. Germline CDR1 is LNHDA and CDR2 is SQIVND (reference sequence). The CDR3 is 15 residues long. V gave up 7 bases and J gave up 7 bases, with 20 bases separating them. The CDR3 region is CASNRLRELGQPQHF. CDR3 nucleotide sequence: TGTGCCAGTAACCGATTACGGGAATTGGGACAGCCCCAGCATTTT.

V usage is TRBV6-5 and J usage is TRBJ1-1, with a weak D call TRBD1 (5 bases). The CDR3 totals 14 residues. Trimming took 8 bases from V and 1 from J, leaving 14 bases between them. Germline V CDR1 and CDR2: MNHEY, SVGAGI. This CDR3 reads CASRAGVPNTEAFF. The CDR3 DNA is TGTGCCAGCCGTGCGGGGGTACCGAACACTGAAGCTTTCTTT.

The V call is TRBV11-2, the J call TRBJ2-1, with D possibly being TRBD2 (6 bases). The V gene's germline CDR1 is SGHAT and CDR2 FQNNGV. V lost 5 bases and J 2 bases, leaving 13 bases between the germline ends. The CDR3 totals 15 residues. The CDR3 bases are TGTGCCAGCAGCCCGAGAGAGCGGGCCTACAATGAGCAGTTCTTC. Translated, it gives CASSPRERAYNEQFF.

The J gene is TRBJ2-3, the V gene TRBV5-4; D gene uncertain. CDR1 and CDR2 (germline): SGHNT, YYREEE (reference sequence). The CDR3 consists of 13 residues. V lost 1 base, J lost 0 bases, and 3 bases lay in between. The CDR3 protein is CASSLTSTDTQYF. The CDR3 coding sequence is TGTGCCAGCAGCTTGACTAGCACAGATACGCAGTATTTT.

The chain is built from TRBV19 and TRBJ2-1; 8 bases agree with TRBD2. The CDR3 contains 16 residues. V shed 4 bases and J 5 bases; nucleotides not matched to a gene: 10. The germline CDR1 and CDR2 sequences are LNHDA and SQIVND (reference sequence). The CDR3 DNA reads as TGTGCCAGTAGTACCCTCTACGGGGGGGTAGACAATGAGCAGTTCTTC. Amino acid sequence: CASSTLYGGVDNEQFF.

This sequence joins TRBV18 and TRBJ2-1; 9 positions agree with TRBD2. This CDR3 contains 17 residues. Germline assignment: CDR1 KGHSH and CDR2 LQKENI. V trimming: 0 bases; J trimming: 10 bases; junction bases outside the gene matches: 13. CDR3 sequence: CASSPPGAGGAKGEQFF. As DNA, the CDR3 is TGTGCCAGCTCACCACCGGGCGCGGGGGGGGCTAAAGGAGAGCAGTTCTTC.

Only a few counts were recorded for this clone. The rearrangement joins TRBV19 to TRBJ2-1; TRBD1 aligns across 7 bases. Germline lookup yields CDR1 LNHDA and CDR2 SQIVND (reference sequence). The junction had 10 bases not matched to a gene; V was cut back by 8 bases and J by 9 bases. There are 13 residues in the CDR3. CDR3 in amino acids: CASARTGATEQFF. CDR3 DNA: TGTGCCAGTGCCCGAACAGGGGCCACTGAGCAGTTCTTC.

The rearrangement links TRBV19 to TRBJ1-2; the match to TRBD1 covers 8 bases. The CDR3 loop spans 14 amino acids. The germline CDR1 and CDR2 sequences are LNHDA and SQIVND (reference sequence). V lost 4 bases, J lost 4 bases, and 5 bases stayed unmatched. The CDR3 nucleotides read TGTGCCAGTAGTACCACAGGGGGAGTCTATGGCTACACCTTC. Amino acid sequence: CASSTTGGVYGYTF.

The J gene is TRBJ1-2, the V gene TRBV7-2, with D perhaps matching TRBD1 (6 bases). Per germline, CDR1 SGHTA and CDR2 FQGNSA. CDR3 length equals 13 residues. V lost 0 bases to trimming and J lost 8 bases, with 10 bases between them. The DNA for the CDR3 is TGTGCCAGCAGCTTAGCGCGGGGGCGAGGCTACACCTTC. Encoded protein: CASSLARGRGYTF.

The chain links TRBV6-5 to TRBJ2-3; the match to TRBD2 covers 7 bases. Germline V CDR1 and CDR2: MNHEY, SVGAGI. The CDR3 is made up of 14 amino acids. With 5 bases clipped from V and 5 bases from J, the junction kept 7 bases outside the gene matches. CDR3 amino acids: CASSIMGEGDTQYF. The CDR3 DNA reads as TGTGCCAGCAGTATTATGGGGGAGGGAGATACGCAGTATTTT.

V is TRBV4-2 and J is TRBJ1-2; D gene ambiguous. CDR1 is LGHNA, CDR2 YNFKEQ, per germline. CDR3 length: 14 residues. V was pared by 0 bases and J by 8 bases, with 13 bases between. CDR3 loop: CASSQDRGSQGYTF. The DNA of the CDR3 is TGTGCCAGCAGCCAAGATCGGGGAAGTCAGGGCTACACCTTC.

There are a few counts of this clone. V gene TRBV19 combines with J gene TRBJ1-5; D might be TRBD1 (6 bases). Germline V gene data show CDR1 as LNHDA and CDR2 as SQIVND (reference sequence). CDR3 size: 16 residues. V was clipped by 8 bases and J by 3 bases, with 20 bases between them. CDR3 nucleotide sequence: TGTGCCAGTGATGCCCGGGACACCATCGCCAATCAGCCCCAGCATTTT. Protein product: CASDARDTIANQPQHF.